The clone carrying this T cell receptor (beta chain) was picked up a small number of times. Its antigen is not identified. Germline V gene data show CDR1 as MNHEY and CDR2 as SMNVEV (reference sequence). The V gene end was trimmed by 6 bases and the J gene end by 7 bases; junction bases not matched to a gene: 9. The CDR3 has 14 amino acids. The record originates from a study of naive and memory T cell subsets. The beta constant-region primer was an equimolar mix of two oligonucleotides covering TRBC1 and TRBC2. Ligated cDNA was amplified by four rounds of PCR with nested alpha and beta constant-region primers and SP2. In TCRdb, the UMI-ligation and nested PCR reads were re-called with MiXCR into one record per CDR3 protein. The sample has 150,000 or so distinct CDR3 sequences; around 15% are singletons. Broader study findings: From naive to CM, EM and EMRA, diversity decreased and Gini increased. TCR counts from RNA may reflect activation-linked expression changes.

The sequence came from a human donor in good health. What was sequenced was naive CD4+ T cells from blood. The J gene is TRBJ1-2, the V gene TRBV27, with 9 bases that match TRBD1. The CDR3 protein is CASRQNRGPSGYTF. CDR3 coding DNA: TGTGCCAGCAGACAGAACAGGGGGCCTAGTGGCTACACCTTC.